This T cell receptor beta chain was obtained from a study of chemoradiotherapy in HPV16-positive cancers. TCRdb's table, derived via immunoSEQ multiplex PCR, lists solely in-frame clones and lacks some. The sample includes tens of thousands of clones, more than 80% of them seen just once. The germline gives CDR1 GTSNPN, CDR2 SVGIG (reference sequence). The CDR3 has 12 amino acids. V was trimmed by 3 bases and J by 12 bases, leaving 17 bases between them. The chain joins TRBV30 to TRBJ1-2, with D tentatively TRBD1 (6 bases). Specimen: blood, collected from a patient who underwent chemoradiotherapy. This clonotype was obtained from a human donor with HPV-associated anogenital cancer. CDR3 protein: CAWRLIQGKDTF. The DNA of the CDR3 is TGTGCCTGGAGGCTTATTCAGGGGAAGGACACCTTC.